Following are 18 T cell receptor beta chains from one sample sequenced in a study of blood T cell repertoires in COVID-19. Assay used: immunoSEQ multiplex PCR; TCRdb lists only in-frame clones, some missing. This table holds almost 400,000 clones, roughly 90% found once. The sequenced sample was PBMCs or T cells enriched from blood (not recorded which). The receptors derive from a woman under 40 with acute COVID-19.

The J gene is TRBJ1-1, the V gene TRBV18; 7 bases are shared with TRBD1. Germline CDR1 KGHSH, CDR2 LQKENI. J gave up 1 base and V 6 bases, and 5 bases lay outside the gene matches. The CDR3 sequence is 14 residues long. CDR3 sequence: CASSPGQQNTEAFF. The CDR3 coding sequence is TGTGCCAGCTCTCCGGGACAGCAGAACACTGAAGCTTTCTTT.

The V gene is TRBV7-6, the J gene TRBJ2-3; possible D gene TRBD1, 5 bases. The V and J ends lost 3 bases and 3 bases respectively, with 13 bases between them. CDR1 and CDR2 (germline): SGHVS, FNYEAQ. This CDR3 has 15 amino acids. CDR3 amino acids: CASSLQGIGTDTQYF. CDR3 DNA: TGTGCCAGCAGCTTGCAGGGAATCGGTACAGATACGCAGTATTTT.

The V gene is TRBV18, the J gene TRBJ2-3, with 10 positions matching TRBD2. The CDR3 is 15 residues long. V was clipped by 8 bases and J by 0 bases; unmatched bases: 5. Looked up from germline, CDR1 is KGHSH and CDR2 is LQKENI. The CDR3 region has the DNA TGTGCCAGCGCTTCTAGCGGGGGTAGCACAGATACGCAGTATTTT. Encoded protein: CASASSGGSTDTQYF.

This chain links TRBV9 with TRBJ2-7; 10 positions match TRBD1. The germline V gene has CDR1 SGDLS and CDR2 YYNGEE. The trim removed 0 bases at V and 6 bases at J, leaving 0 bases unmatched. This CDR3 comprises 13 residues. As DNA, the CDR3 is TGTGCCAGCAGCGTAGGGGACAGGGGCGAGCAGTACTTC. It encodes CASSVGDRGEQYF.

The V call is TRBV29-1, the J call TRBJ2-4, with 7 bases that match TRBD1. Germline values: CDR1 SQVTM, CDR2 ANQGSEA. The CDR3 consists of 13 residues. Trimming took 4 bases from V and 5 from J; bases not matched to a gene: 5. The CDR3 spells CSVARGTENIQYF. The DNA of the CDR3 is TGCAGCGTTGCCAGGGGGACGGAAAACATTCAGTACTTC.

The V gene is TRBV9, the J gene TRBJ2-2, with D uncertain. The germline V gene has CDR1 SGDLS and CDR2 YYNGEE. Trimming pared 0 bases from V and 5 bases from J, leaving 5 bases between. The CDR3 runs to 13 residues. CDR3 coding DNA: TGTGCCAGCAGCGTAGCACTTACCGGGGAGCTGTTTTTT. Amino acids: CASSVALTGELFF. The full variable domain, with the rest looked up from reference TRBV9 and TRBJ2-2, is DSGVTQTPKHLITATGQRVTLRCSPRSGDLSVYWYQQSLDQGLQFLIQYYNGEERAKGNILERFSAQQFPDLHSELNLSSLELGDSALYFCASSVALTGELFFGEGSRLTVL.

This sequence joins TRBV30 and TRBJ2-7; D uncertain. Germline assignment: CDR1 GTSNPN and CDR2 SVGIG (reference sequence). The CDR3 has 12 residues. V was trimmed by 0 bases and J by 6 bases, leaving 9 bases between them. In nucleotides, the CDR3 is TGTGCCTGGAGTGTATGGAGTGGCGAGCAGTACTTC. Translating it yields CAWSVWSGEQYF.

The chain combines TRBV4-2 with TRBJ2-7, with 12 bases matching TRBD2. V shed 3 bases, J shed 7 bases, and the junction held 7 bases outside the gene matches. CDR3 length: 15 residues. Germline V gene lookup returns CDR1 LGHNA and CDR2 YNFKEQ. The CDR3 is CASSHPTSGGREQYF. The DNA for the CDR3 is TGTGCCAGCAGCCACCCGACTAGCGGGGGTAGGGAGCAGTACTTC.

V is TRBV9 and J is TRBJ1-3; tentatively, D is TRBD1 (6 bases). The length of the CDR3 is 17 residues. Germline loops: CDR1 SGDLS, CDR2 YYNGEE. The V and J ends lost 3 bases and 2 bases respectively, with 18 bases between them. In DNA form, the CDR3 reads TGTGCCAGCAGCGATGACCGGACAGTCCAAACTGGAAACACCATATATTTT. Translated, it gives CASSDDRTVQTGNTIYF. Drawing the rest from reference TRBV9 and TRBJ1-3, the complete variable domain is DSGVTQTPKHLITATGQRVTLRCSPRSGDLSVYWYQQSLDQGLQFLIQYYNGEERAKGNILERFSAQQFPDLHSELNLSSLELGDSALYFCASSDDRTVQTGNTIYFGEGSWLTVV.

The DNA of the CDR3 is TGTGCCAGCAGCTTAAACCGGGACAGGGTTGGGGACTACGAGCAGTACTTC. It yields the protein CASSLNRDRVGDYEQYF. The chain uses TRBV11-2 and TRBJ2-7; 9 bases agree with TRBD1. Germline CDR1 reads SGHAT; CDR2 reads FQNNGV. The CDR3 is made up of 17 amino acids. V was pared by 2 bases and J by 3 bases, with 11 bases of the junction left unmatched.

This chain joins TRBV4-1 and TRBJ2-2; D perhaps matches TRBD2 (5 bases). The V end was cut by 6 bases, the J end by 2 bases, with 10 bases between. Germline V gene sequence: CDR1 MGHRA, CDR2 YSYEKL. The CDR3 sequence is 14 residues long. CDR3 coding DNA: TGCGCCAGCAGTGAGAGGGTAAACACCGGGGAGCTGTTTTTT. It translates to CASSERVNTGELFF.

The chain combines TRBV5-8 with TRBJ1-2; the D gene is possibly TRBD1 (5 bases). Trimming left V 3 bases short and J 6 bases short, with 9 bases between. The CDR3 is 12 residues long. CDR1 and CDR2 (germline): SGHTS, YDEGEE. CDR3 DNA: TGTGCCAGCAGCTCCAGGGTGGATGGCTACACCTTC. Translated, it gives CASSSRVDGYTF.

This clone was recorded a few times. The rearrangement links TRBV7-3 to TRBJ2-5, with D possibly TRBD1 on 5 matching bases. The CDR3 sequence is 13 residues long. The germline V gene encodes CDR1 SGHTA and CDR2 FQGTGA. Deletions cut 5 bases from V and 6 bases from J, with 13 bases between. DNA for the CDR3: TGTGCCAGCAGCCCTGGCGTGGGGCAGACCCAGTACTTC. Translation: CASSPGVGQTQYF.

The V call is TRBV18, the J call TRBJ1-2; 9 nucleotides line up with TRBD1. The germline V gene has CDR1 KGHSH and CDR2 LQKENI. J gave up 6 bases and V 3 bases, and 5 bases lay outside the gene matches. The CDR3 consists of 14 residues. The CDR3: CASSPGQGLDGYTF. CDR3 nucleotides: TGTGCCAGCTCACCGGGACAGGGTCTCGATGGCTACACCTTC.

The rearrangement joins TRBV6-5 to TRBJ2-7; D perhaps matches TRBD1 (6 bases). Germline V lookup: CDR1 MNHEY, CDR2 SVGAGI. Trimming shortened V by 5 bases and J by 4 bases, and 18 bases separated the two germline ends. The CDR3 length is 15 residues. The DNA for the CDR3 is TGTGCCAGCAGTACCGGGACACGGGACGGATACGAGCAGTACTTC. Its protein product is CASSTGTRDGYEQYF.

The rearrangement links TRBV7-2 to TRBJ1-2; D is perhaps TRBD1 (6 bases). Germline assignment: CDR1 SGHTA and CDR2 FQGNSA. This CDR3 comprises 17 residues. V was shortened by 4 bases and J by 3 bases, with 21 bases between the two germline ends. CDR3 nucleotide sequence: TGTGCCAGCAGCTCTTACGGGACAACGGAACCACACTATGGCTACACCTTC. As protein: CASSSYGTTEPHYGYTF. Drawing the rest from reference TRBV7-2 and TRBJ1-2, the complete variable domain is GAGVSQSPSNKVTEKGKDVELRCDPISGHTALYWYRQSLGQGLEFLIYFQGNSAPDKSGLPSDRFSAERTGGSVSTLTIQRTQQEDSAVYLCASSSYGTTEPHYGYTFGSGTRLTVV.

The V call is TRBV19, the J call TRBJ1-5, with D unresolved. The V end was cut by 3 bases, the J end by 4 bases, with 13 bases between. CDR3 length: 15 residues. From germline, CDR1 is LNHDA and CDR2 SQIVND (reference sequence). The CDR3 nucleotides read TGTGCCAGTAGTATCCCGGGTACTGAAAATCAGCCCCAGCATTTT. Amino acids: CASSIPGTENQPQHF.

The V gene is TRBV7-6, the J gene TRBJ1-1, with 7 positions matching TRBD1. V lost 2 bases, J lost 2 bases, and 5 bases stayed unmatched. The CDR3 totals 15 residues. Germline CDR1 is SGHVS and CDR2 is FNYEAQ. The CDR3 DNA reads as TGTGCCAGCAGCTTATGGGCAGGGGGTAACACTGAAGCTTTCTTT. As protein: CASSLWAGGNTEAFF.